This T cell receptor beta chain was captured in a study of T cell responses to AZD1222 COVID-19 vaccine. General study results and limits: Baseline seropositives among AZD1222 recipients totaled only six or seven. Repertoire samples came only from after the peak T cell response. Spike was spanned by vaccine-associated CD4 TCRs, with dominance at 160-218 and 743-854. Clonal diversity was possibly underestimated; the donors were predominantly white British and more often female.

Germline V lookup: CDR1 LGHDT, CDR2 YNNKEL (reference sequence). The CDR3 spans 16 residues. V dropped 1 base and J dropped 5 bases, with 12 bases sitting between them. Concerning this clone itself: Its antigen is unidentified.

Some clones are missing from TCRdb's copy, which holds only in-frame ones; the method was immunoSEQ multiplex PCR. The table has about 93,000 clones, around 92% seen once. The receptor was derived from an adult in good health. The chain carries TRBV3-1 (or the pseudogene TRBV3-2) and TRBJ1-6; no clear D. The source material was peripheral blood, sampled on day 0 of MenACWY control vaccination. CDR3 DNA sequence: TGTGCCAGCAGCCAAGGGAGACCGGCCGATAATTCACCCCTCCACTTT. This sequence encodes CASSQGRPADNSPLHF.